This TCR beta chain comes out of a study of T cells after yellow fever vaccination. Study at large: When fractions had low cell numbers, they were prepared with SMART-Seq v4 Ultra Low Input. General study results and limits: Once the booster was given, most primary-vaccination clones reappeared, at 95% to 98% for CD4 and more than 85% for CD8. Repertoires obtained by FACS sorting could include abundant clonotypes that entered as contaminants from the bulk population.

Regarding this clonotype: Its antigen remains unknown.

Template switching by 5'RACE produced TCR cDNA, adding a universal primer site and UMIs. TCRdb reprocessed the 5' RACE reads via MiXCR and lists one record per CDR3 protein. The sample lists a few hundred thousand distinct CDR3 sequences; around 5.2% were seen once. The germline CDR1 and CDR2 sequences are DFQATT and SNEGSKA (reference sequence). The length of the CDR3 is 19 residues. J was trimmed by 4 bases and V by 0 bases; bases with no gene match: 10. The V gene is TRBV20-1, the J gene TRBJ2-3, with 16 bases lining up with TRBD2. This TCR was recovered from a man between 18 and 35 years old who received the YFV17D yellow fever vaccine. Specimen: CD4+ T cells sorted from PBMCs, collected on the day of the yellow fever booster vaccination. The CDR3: CSARDLGLAGGPRADTQYF. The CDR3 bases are TGCAGTGCTAGAGATCTGGGACTAGCGGGGGGGCCGAGGGCAGATACGCAGTATTTT.